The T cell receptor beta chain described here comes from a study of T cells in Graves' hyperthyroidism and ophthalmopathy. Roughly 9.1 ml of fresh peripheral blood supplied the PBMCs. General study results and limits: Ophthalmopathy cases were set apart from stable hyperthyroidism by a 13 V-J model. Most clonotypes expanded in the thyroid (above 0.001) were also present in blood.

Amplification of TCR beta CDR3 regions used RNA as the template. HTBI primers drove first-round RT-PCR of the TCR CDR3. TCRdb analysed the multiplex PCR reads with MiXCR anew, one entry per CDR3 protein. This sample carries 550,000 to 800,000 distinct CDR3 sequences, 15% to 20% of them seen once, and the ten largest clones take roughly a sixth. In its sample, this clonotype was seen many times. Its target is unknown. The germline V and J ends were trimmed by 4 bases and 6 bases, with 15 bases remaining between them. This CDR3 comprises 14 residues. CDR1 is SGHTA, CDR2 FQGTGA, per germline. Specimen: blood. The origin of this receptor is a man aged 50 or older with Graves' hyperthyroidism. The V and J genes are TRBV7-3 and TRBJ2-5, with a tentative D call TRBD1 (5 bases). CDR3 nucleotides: TGTGCCAGCAGCTCCCTTGGGGCAGTAAAGACCCAGTACTTC. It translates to CASSSLGAVKTQYF.